The clone carrying this T cell receptor beta chain was detected a few times. The data originate from a study of Graves' ophthalmopathy and Graves' hyperthyroidism. Researchers took RNA transcripts and amplified TCR beta CDR3 regions from them. Investigators did first-round RT-PCR with HTBI primers, then second-round multiplex PCR. TCRdb re-called the multiplex PCR reads with MiXCR, one entry per CDR3 protein. The sample yields 1 million to 1.3 million distinct CDR3 sequences, around a third seen once. CDR1 and CDR2 (germline): MNHEY, SVGAGI. Trimming removed 0 bases at V and 6 bases at J, with 11 bases between. The CDR3 runs 14 residues.

The material sequenced was peripheral blood or thyroid tissue (not recorded which). This sequence originates from an adult man with Graves' hyperthyroidism. This chain links TRBV6-5 with TRBJ1-2; D call uncertain. The CDR3 here is CASSYSMFSDGYTF. The CDR3 DNA sequence: TGTGCCAGCAGTTACTCGATGTTTTCAGATGGCTACACCTTC.